This T cell receptor (beta chain) was retrieved from a study of blood T cell repertoires in COVID-19. Sequencing was performed with immunoSEQ multiplex PCR; in TCRdb, only in-frame clones are kept and a portion is missing. The sample lists about 200,000 clones, about four fifths seen once, with under 3% in the top ten. Germline values: CDR1 SNHLY, CDR2 FYNNEI. V shed 11 bases and J shed 1 base, with 8 bases lying between them. The CDR3 is 11 amino acids. The sequence derives from a woman in her 40s with active or convalescent COVID-19. The specimen sequenced was peripheral blood. The V and J genes are TRBV2 and TRBJ1-1; no reliable D call. Written as DNA, the CDR3 is TGTGCCTCTCGACAGAACACTGAAGCTTTCTTT. Encoded protein: CASRQNTEAFF.